A single sample is the source of the 7 T cell receptor beta chains below, sequenced in a study of blood T cell repertoires in COVID-19. Data came from immunoSEQ multiplex PCR; TCRdb stores just in-frame clones and leaves some out. The repertoire holds about 260,000 clones, with around 86% as singletons. Sequencing was performed on peripheral blood. These receptors all stem from a woman between 40 and 50 years old who had recovered from COVID-19.

This chain connects TRBV18 to TRBJ1-1; tentative D call: TRBD1 (6 bases). The CDR3 is 14 amino acids. Germline CDR1 reads KGHSH; CDR2 reads LQKENI. Trimming removed 3 bases at V and 3 bases at J, with 11 bases between. The CDR3 DNA sequence: TGTGCCAGCTCACCTTTACAGGGAGACACTGAAGCTTTCTTT. Translated, it gives CASSPLQGDTEAFF.

The chain has TRBV9 and TRBJ1-1; D not certain. The CDR3 contains 15 residues. V was shortened by 0 bases and J by 3 bases, with 12 bases between the two germline ends. CDR1 and CDR2 from the germline V gene are SGDLS and YYNGEE. The DNA for the CDR3 is TGTGCCAGCAGCGTAGATGGGAGGGAGGACACTGAAGCTTTCTTT. Its protein is CASSVDGREDTEAFF.

A remark on this clone: One junction end disagrees with the germline gene, perhaps due to a read error. The chain has TRBV5-6 and TRBJ2-7; 10 bases match TRBD2. The germline V gene has CDR1 SGHDT and CDR2 YYEEEE. The CDR3 is 13 residues long. The CDR3 region has the DNA TGTGCCAGCAGCTTGGCCCCTAGCGGGGGCCCGAACTTC. Its translation is CASSLAPSGGPNF. The full variable domain, its missing parts supplied by reference TRBV5-6 and TRBJ2-7, is DAGVTQSPTHLIKTRGQQVTLRCSPKSGHDTVSWYQQALGQGPQFIFQYYEEEERQRGNFPDRFSGHQFPNYSSELNVNALLLGDSALYLCASSLAPSGGPNFGPGTRLTVT.

The V and J genes are TRBV5-1 and TRBJ2-1; TRBD1 matches at 9 bases. The CDR3 covers 16 residues. Germline lookup yields CDR1 SGHRS and CDR2 YFSETQ. The junction had 9 bases not matched to a gene; V was cut back by 4 bases and J by 4 bases. The CDR3 region has the DNA TGCGCCAGCAGCAGACAGGGGGGGACTCTTTACAATGAGCAGTTCTTC. Translation: CASSRQGGTLYNEQFF.

V usage is TRBV5-1 and J usage is TRBJ1-4; 9 bases align to TRBD1. V dropped 0 bases and J dropped 14; count of bases not matched to a gene: 8. The CDR3 runs to 14 residues. Germline V CDR1 and CDR2: SGHRS, YFSETQ. The CDR3 protein is CASSLGTGVFSLFF. The CDR3 DNA is TGCGCCAGCAGCTTGGGGACAGGGGTGTTCTCGCTGTTTTTT.

This chain connects TRBV11-2 to TRBJ2-7, with D perhaps matching TRBD1 (7 bases). Trimming removed 5 bases at V and 4 bases at J, with 15 bases between. From germline, CDR1 is SGHAT and CDR2 FQNNGV. The CDR3 totals 14 residues. The CDR3 loop is CASSQGGKIYEQYF. The CDR3 region has the DNA TGTGCCAGCAGCCAGGGGGGCAAGATTTACGAGCAGTACTTC.

The rearrangement joins TRBV18 to TRBJ2-3, with 8 nucleotides matching TRBD2. Looked up from germline, CDR1 is KGHSH and CDR2 is LQKENI. CDR3 length: 18 residues. V shed 0 bases, J shed 1 base, and the junction held 9 bases outside the gene matches. CDR3 sequence: CASSPPSPGGRGTDTQYF. In DNA form, the CDR3 reads TGTGCCAGCTCACCACCGTCTCCGGGAGGGCGGGGCACAGATACGCAGTATTTT. Full variable domain (missing parts from reference TRBV18 and TRBJ2-3): NAGVMQNPRHLVRRRGQEARLRCSPMKGHSHVYWYRQLPEEGLKFMVYLQKENIIDESGMPKERFSAEFPKEGPSILRIQQVVRGDSAAYFCASSPPSPGGRGTDTQYFGPGTRLTVL.